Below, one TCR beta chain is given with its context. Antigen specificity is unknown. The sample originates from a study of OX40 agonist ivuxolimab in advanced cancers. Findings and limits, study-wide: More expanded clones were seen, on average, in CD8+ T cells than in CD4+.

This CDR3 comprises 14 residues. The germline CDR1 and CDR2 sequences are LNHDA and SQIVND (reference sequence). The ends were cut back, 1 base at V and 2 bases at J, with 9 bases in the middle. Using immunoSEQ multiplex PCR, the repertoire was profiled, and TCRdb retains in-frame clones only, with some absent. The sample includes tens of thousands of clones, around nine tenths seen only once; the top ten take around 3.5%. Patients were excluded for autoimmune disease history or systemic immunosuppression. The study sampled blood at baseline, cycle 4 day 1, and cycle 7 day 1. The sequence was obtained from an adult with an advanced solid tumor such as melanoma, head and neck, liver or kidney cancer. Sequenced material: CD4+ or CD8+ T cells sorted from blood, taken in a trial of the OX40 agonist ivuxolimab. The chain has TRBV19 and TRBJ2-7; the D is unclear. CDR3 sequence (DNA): TGTGCCAGTAGTATAGGTAGGCATACCTACGAGCAGTACTTC. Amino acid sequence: CASSIGRHTYEQYF.